This is a list of T cell receptor beta chains from one sample in a study of blood T cell repertoires in COVID-19. Using immunoSEQ multiplex PCR, the repertoire was profiled, and TCRdb retains in-frame clones only, with some absent. Here the sample spans about 140,000 clones, 77% being singletons. Source material: peripheral blood. These TCRs come from a woman aged 45-65 years with active or convalescent COVID-19. CDR3s include the opening cysteine and the closing phenylalanine or tryptophan. D genes are given only for firm matches. Not all rows give a size; the values are once, few, many and, for expanded clones, a class.

j_call clone_size cdr3_length v_call d_call cdr3_nt cdr3_aa
TRBJ1-3 NA 14 TRBV6-5 TRBD1 TGTGCCAGCAGTTTCCGGACAGGGGGAGACACCATATATTTT CASSFRTGGDTIYF
TRBJ2-3 NA 14 TRBV5-1 NA TGCGCCAGCAGCCTGACCTGGGGGCCAGATACGCAGTATTTT CASSLTWGPDTQYF
TRBJ2-7 NA 12 TRBV2 NA TGTGCCAGCAGTGCCCTCCCCTACGAGCAGTACTTC CASSALPYEQYF
TRBJ2-7 NA 15 TRBV10-3 NA TGTGCCATCAGTGATTGGGAGGACGGTCTGAGCGAGCAGTACTTC CAISDWEDGLSEQYF
TRBJ2-3 NA 14 TRBV6-5 NA TGTGCCAGCAGACTACAGGGAAGCACAGATACGCAGTATTTT CASRLQGSTDTQYF
TRBJ1-4 NA 16 TRBV5-5 TRBD1 TGTGCCAGCAGCACCCGGGACAGTGTAGCTAATGAAAAACTGTTTTTT CASSTRDSVANEKLFF
TRBJ1-4 NA 14 TRBV21-1 NA TGTGCCAGCAGCTACGCCGGGACAGCAGAAAAACTGTTTTTT CASSYAGTAEKLFF
TRBJ1-2 NA 13 TRBV19 NA TGTGCCAGTAGTCCCCCCAGACGGGAGGGCTACACCTTC CASSPPRREGYTF
TRBJ1-4 NA 17 TRBV4-3 NA TGCGCCAGCAGCCAAGATTTGGGGGGGGTGTCTAATGAAAAACTGTTTTTT CASSQDLGGVSNEKLFF
TRBJ2-7 NA 13 TRBV7-2 NA TGTGCCAGCAGCCCCAGGGGTGGGGACGAGCAGTACTTC CASSPRGGDEQYF
TRBJ2-7 few 15 TRBV27 TRBD1 TGTGCCAGCAAAGAAAGACAGGGGGCGATCTACGAGCAGTACTTC CASKERQGAIYEQYF
TRBJ1-2 once 14 TRBV4-2 NA TGTGCCAGCAGCCAAGTGGGGGGGACACGGGGCTACACCTTC CASSQVGGTRGYTF
TRBJ1-1 NA 15 TRBV4-1 NA TGCGCCAGCAGCCAAGATCATGGCTCGAACACTGAAGCTTTCTTT CASSQDHGSNTEAFF
TRBJ1-6 few 19 TRBV6-2/TRBV6-3 NA TGTGCCAGCAGTTACTCGTCATCCTACCGACAGTTCTATAATTCACCCCTCCACTTT CASSYSSSYRQFYNSPLHF
TRBJ1-1 NA 15 TRBV9 NA TGTGCCAGCAATCGGGGGGGCGAAATGAACACTGAAGCTTTCTTT CASNRGGEMNTEAFF
TRBJ2-5 NA 18 TRBV19 TRBD1 TGTGCCAGTAGAAGGGGGTATGGCGGGCAGGGGGAAACGCAGACCCAGTACTTC CASRRGYGGQGETQTQYF
TRBJ2-5 NA 15 TRBV7-3 TRBD1 TGTGCCAGCAGCCCGGCCGGGACAGCGAAAGAGACCCAGTACTTC CASSPAGTAKETQYF
TRBJ2-7 NA 14 TRBV30 NA TGTGCCTGGAGTGTAAGAACAGATTCCTACGAGCAGTACTTC CAWSVRTDSYEQYF
TRBJ1-1 NA 15 TRBV27 TRBD1 TGTGCCAGCAGTCGACAGGGGGCGGGGGGCACTGAAGCTTTCTTT CASSRQGAGGTEAFF
TRBJ2-3 NA 17 TRBV12-2 NA TGTGCAAGTCGCTTAGGACACCAGGGATCTAGCACAGATACGCAGTATTTT CASRLGHQGSSTDTQYF
TRBJ1-1 NA 16 TRBV18 TRBD1 TGTGCCAGCTCCCGGGACAGTGGGGTGATGAACACTGAAGCTTTCTTT CASSRDSGVMNTEAFF
TRBJ2-6 NA 18 TRBV4-3 TRBD2 TGCGCCAGCAGCCAGAGACTAGCGGGGGTAACGGGGGCCAACGTCCTGACTTTC CASSQRLAGVTGANVLTF
TRBJ1-1 NA 15 TRBV4-2 TRBD1 TGTGCCAGCAGCCAAGATCAGGGGGCGCGGACTGAAGCTTTCTTT CASSQDQGARTEAFF
TRBJ1-2 few 11 TRBV28 NA TGTGCCAGCAGTTTACAGTATGGCTACACCTTC CASSLQYGYTF
TRBJ2-3 NA 15 TRBV30 TRBD2 TGTGCCTGGAGTGTGGGACTAGCGGAGACAGATACGCAGTATTTT CAWSVGLAETDTQYF
TRBJ2-1 NA 15 TRBV29-1 TRBD2 TGCAGCGTTAAGCGGGAGCATAGTTCCTACAATGAGCAGTTCTTC CSVKREHSSYNEQFF
TRBJ1-1 once 15 TRBV27 NA TGTGCCAGCAGTCCCAATCCCAGGGGACACACTGAAGCTTTCTTT CASSPNPRGHTEAFF
TRBJ2-7 NA 15 TRBV6-6 TRBD1 TGTGCCAGCAGTTCGACAGGGTCCTTGTTAAGCGAGCAGTACTTC CASSSTGSLLSEQYF
TRBJ1-5 NA 15 TRBV15 NA TGTGCCACCAGCAGAGATGTGGGACACTCGTGGCCCCAGCATTTT CATSRDVGHSWPQHF
TRBJ1-3 once 14 TRBV6-1 NA TGTGCCAGCAGTGAACAGGGATCTGGAAACACCATATATTTT CASSEQGSGNTIYF
TRBJ2-7 NA 18 TRBV6-2/TRBV6-3 TRBD2 TGTGCCAGCAGTCAGGGGACTAGCGGGAGTGTCTGGGCCTACGAGCAGTACTTC CASSQGTSGSVWAYEQYF
TRBJ2-3 NA 13 TRBV19 NA TGTGCCAGTGGCGGAAGAGTGACAGATACGCAGTATTTT CASGGRVTDTQYF
TRBJ1-2 NA 14 TRBV19 NA TGTGCCAGTACCCCGCTTCGGGCTAACTATGGCTACACCTTC CASTPLRANYGYTF
TRBJ1-5 NA 14 TRBV5-5 TRBD1 TGTGCCAGCAGCTGGACAGGGGCCAATCAGCCCCAGCATTTT CASSWTGANQPQHF
TRBJ2-7 few 12 TRBV2 NA TGTGCCAGCAGTGTGGCCACCTACGAGCAGTACTTC CASSVATYEQYF
TRBJ2-3 NA 16 TRBV5-1 TRBD2 TGCGCCAGCAGCTTGGATGGTAGCGGGAGCACAGATACGCAGTATTTT CASSLDGSGSTDTQYF